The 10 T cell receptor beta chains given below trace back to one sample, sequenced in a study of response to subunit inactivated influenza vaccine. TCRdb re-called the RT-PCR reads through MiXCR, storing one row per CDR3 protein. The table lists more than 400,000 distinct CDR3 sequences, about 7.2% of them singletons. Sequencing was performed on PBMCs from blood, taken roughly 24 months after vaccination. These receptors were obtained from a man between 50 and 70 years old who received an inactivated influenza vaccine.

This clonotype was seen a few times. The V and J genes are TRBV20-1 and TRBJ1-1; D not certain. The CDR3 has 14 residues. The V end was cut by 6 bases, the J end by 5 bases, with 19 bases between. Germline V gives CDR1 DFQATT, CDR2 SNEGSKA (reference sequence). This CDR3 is CSAREGNGWTEAFF. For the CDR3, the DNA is TGCAGTGCCCGCGAGGGCAACGGCTGGACTGAAGCTTTCTTT.

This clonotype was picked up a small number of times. DNA of the CDR3: TGTGCCAGCAGCTTACGAGGACTAGCCAATGAGCAGTTCTTC. Translated, it gives CASSLRGLANEQFF. The chain links TRBV7-3 to TRBJ2-1; 8 bases fit TRBD2. Trimming at V came to 2 bases and at J to 6 bases, leaving 3 bases not matched to a gene. There are 14 residues in the CDR3. The germline V gene has CDR1 SGHTA and CDR2 FQGTGA. The complete variable domain, with remaining parts taken from reference TRBV7-3 and TRBJ2-1, reads GAGVSQTPSNKVTEKGKYVELRCDPISGHTALYWYRQSLGQGPEFLIYFQGTGAADDSGLPNDRFFAVRPEGSVSTLKIQRTERGDSAVYLCASSLRGLANEQFFGPGTRLTVL.

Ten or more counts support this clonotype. The CDR3 DNA is TGCGCCAGCAGTACGACTCTCGCTGAGCAGTTCTTC. This encodes CASSTTLAEQFF. The rearrangement uses TRBV5-1 and TRBJ2-1; D gene ambiguous. There are 12 residues in the CDR3. Deletions cut 5 bases from V and 9 bases from J, with 12 bases between. Germline V gene data show CDR1 as SGHRS and CDR2 as YFSETQ.

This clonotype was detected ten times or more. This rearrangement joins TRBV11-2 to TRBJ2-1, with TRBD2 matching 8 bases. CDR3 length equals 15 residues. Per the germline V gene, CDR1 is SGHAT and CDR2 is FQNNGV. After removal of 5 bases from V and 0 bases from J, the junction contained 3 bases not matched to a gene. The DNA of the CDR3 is TGTGCCAGCAGCATGAGCGGGAGCTCCTACAATGAGCAGTTCTTC. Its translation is CASSMSGSSYNEQFF.

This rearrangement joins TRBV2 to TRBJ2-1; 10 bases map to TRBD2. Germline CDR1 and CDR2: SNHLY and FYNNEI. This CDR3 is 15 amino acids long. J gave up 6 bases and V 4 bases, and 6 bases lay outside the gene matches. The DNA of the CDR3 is TGTGCCAGCAGTGGCGCTAGCGGGGGACGCAATGAGCAGTTCTTC. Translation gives CASSGASGGRNEQFF. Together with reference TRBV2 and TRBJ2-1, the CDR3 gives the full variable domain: EPEVTQTPSHQVTQMGQEVILRCVPISNHLYFYWYRQILGQKVEFLVSFYNNEISEKSEIFDDQFSVERPDGSNFTLKIRSTKLEDSAMYFCASSGASGGRNEQFFGPGTRLTVL.

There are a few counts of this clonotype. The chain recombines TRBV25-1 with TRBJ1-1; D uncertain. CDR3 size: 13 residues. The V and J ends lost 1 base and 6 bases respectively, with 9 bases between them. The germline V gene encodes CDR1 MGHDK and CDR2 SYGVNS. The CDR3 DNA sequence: TGTGCCAGCAGTGAATTTACCGGGGCTGAAGCTTTCTTT. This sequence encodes CASSEFTGAEAFF.

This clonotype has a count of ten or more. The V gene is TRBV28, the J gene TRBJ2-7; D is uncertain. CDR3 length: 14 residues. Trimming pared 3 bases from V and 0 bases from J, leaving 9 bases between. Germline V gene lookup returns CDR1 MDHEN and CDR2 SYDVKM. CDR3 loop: CASSFTRTSYEQYF. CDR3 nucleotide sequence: TGTGCCAGCAGTTTTACGAGGACCTCCTACGAGCAGTACTTC.

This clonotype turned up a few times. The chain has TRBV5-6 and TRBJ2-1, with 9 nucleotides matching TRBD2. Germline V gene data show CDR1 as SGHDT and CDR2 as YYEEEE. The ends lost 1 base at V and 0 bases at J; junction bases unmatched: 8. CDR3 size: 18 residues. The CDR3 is CASSLTLTGLASYNEQFF. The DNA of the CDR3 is TGTGCCAGCAGCTTGACCCTAACGGGACTAGCCTCCTACAATGAGCAGTTCTTC.

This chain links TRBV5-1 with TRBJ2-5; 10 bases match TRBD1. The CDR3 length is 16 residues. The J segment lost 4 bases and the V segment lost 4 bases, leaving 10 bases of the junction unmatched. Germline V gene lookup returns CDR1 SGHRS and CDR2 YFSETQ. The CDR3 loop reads CASSPRDRGGVETQYF. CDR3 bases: TGCGCCAGCAGCCCGCGGGACAGGGGAGGCGTAGAGACCCAGTACTTC.

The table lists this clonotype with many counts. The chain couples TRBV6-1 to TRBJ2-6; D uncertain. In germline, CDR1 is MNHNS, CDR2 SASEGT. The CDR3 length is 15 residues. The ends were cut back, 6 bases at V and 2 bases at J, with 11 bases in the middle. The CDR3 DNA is TGTGCCAGCAGGATAGACGCAGCTGGGGCCAACGTCCTGACTTTC. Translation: CASRIDAAGANVLTF.